This T cell receptor beta chain is from a study of shared clonotypes between healthy human individuals. The CDR3 is 14 residues long. Per germline, CDR1 SGHRS and CDR2 YFSETQ. The V and J ends lost 4 bases and 7 bases respectively, with 17 bases between them. Libraries were prepared by immunoSEQ multiplex PCR; TCRdb keeps only in-frame clonotypes and omits some of them. The sample comprises 2 million to 2.5 million clones, more than 90% of which are singletons, and roughly 0.13% rests with the top ten. Sequencing was performed on naive CD4+ T cells sorted from blood. Subset reported: CD45RA+ positively selected. The receptor's source is a man aged 18 to 30 in good health. The genes are TRBV5-1 and TRBJ1-2, with D possibly TRBD1 on 6 matching bases. The CDR3 sequence: CASSPNREWRGYTF. In nucleotides, the CDR3 is TGCGCCAGCAGCCCGAACAGGGAATGGCGTGGCTACACCTTC.